This T cell receptor (beta chain) stems from a study of OX40 agonist ivuxolimab in advanced cancers. Across the whole study: Six ivuxolimab dose levels, 0.01 to 10 mg/kg, were given intravenously every 2 weeks. Findings and caveats of the study: Among patients with partial responses at 0.1-3.0 mg/kg, clonal expansion was among the lowest.

Germline CDR1 is SGHTA and CDR2 is FQGTGA. The CDR3 has 13 residues. V was cut by 1 base and J by 3 bases, with 7 bases left in between. Sequenced by immunoSEQ multiplex PCR; TCRdb stores in-frame clones only, minus some. The table shows some 80,000 clones, with approximately 90% occurring only once. As concerns this clone: What it binds is not known.

The V and J genes are TRBV7-3 and TRBJ2-7; D unclear. The input for sequencing was CD4+ or CD8+ T cells sorted from blood, taken in a trial of the OX40 agonist ivuxolimab. The sequence derives from an adult with an advanced solid tumor such as melanoma, head and neck, liver or kidney cancer. The DNA of the CDR3 is TGTGCCAGCAGCTTAAGAGGTGGCTACGAGCAGTACTTC. This sequence encodes CASSLRGGYEQYF.